The sequence of this T cell receptor beta chain was determined in a study of blood T cell repertoires in COVID-19. In the study overall: Acute and convalescent COVID-19 samples came from the United States, Italy and Spain.

TCRdb keeps only in-frame clones here, not all; method: immunoSEQ multiplex PCR. The sample lists about 220,000 clones, about 91% occurring once. The CDR3 consists of 15 residues. Germline V gives CDR1 MGHRA, CDR2 YSYEKL. V shed 4 bases and J 2 bases; nucleotides not matched to a gene: 7. Donors were grouped by their self-reported clinical history. V usage is TRBV4-1 and J usage is TRBJ1-1, with 7 bases fitting TRBD1. Sequenced sample: PBMCs or T cells enriched from blood (not recorded which). The TCR sequence derives from a woman aged 25 to 39 with acute COVID-19. CDR3 loop: CASSPLGQSNTEAFF. For the CDR3, the DNA is TGCGCCAGCAGCCCCCTGGGACAGTCAAACACTGAAGCTTTCTTT.